This TCR beta chain was found in a study of blood T cells in healthy people across ages. Study-wide findings and caveats: Not knowing donor CMV status may have confounded expanded clonotype changes. Older age coincided with a roughly linear decline in TCR beta diversity per million T cells.

It was with a sample-barcoded 5' primer and a J-beta primer mix that a second PCR of roughly 7 to 12 cycles was run. MiXCR, applied by TCRdb to the 5' RACE reads, yields one record per CDR3 protein. The sample has fewer than 1 million distinct CDR3 sequences; more than 40% are singletons. There are 16 residues in the CDR3. J gave up 3 bases and V 0 bases, and 7 bases lay outside the gene matches. Germline lookup yields CDR1 MNHEY and CDR2 SMNVEV (reference sequence). About this clonotype itself: No antigen is known for it.

Sequenced sample: blood. The receptor's source is a man between 60 and 70 years old in good health. V and J are TRBV27 and TRBJ2-7; 8 bases fit TRBD2. CDR3 DNA sequence: TGTGCCAGCAGTTTATCGTGGGGTAGCGGGATCTACGAGCAGTACTTC. This encodes CASSLSWGSGIYEQYF.